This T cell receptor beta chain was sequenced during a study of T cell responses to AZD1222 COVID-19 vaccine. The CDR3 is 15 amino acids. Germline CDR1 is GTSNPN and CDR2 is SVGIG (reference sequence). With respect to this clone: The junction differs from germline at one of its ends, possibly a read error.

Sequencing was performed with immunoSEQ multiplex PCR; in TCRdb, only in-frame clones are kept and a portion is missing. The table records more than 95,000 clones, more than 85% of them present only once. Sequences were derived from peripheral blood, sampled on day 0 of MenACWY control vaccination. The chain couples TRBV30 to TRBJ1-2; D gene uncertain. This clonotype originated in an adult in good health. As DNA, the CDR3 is TGTGCCTGGGACTACGGTTCGGCTACGGTCACCATACTTTACTTC. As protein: CAWDYGSATVTILYF.